This T cell receptor beta chain appears in the sequencing data of a study of cytomegalovirus exposure and HLA in healthy donors. Findings and caveats of the study: Several V segments, TRBV6-2 and TRBV6-3 among them, could not be told apart and were dropped.

A remark on this clone: Its antigen is not identified.

V was trimmed by 5 bases and J by 6 bases, leaving 10 bases between them. The CDR3 covers 11 residues. Germline V gene sequence: CDR1 GTSNPN, CDR2 SVGIG (reference sequence). The primer mix had 60 Vbeta and 13 Jbeta primers. The protocol was immunoSEQ multiplex PCR, while the TCRdb copy is restricted to in-frame clones and leaves out a portion. The sample has about 220,000 clones, over 65% seen once. The origin of this receptor is a man aged 18 to 35 in good health and CMV-seronegative. Sequenced input: PBMCs. The J gene is TRBJ1-1, the V gene TRBV30; maybe TRBD1 (5 bases). The CDR3 region is CAWVGGAEAFF. CDR3 in DNA: TGTGCCTGGGTCGGGGGGGCTGAAGCTTTCTTT. Complete variable domain (other parts from reference TRBV30 and TRBJ1-1): SQTIHQWPATLVQPVGSPLSLECTVEGTSNPNLYWYRQAAGRGLQLLFYSVGIGQISSEVPQNLSASRPQDRQFILSSKKLLLSDSGFYLCAWVGGAEAFFGQGTRLTVV.